This T cell receptor (beta chain) was retrieved from a study of response to subunit inactivated influenza vaccine. TCRdb processed the RT-PCR reads anew with MiXCR; each CDR3 protein has one entry. The table shows 150,000 to 200,000 distinct CDR3 sequences, with less than 15% occurring only once. J gave up 2 bases and V 4 bases, and 19 bases lay outside the gene matches. The CDR3 contains 20 residues. The germline V gene encodes CDR1 SGHVS and CDR2 FQNEAQ. This clonotype appeared many times. These data were likewise used in another study, on T cells expressing NK-cell markers. From that paper: What made the TCR beta cDNA was 5'RACE template switching with UMIs. T cells sorted in several experiments were restricted to alpha-beta TCR T cells by an anti-gamma-delta TCR antibody.

The sequence derives from a man aged 45-60 years who received an inactivated influenza vaccine. The sample consisted of CD8+ T cells sorted from PBMCs, taken 11 to 12 days after vaccination. The chain joins TRBV7-8 to TRBJ2-7, with TRBD2 identical over 11 bases. The CDR3 bases are TGTGCCAGCAGCTATCCGACAGGGGCTCTAGCGGGAGGTAGGGCCTACGAGCAGTACTTC. Translating it yields CASSYPTGALAGGRAYEQYF. Drawing the rest from reference TRBV7-8 and TRBJ2-7, the complete variable domain is GAGVSQSPRYKVAKRGQDVALRCDPISGHVSLFWYQQALGQGPEFLTYFQNEAQLDKSGLPSDRFFAERPEGSVSTLKIQRTQQEDSAVYLCASSYPTGALAGGRAYEQYFGPGTRLTVT.